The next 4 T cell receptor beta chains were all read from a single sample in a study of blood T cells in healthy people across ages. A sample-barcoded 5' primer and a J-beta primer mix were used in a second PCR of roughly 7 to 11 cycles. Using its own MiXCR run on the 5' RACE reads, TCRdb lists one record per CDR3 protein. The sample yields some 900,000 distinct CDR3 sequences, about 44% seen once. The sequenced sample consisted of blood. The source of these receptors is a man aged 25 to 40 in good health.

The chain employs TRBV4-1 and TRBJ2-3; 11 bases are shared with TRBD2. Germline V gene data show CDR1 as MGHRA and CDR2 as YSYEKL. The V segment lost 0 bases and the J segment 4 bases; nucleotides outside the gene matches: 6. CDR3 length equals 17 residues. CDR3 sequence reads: CASSQESSGGRADTQYF. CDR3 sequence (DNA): TGCGCCAGCAGCCAAGAATCTAGCGGGGGGAGGGCAGATACGCAGTATTTT.

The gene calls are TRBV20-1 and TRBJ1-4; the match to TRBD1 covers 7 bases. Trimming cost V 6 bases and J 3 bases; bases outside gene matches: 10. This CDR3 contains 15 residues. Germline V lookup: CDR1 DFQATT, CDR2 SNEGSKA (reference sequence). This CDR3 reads CSARPDRIPNEKLFF. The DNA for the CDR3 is TGCAGTGCAAGGCCGGACAGGATCCCTAATGAAAAACTGTTTTTT.

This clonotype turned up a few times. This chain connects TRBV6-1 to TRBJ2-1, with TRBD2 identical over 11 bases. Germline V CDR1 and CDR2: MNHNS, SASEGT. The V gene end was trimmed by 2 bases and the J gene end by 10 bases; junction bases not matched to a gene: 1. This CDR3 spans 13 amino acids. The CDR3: CASSERLAGEQFF. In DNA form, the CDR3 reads TGTGCCAGCAGTGAAAGACTAGCGGGGGAGCAGTTCTTC.

CDR3 region: CSAFQRSQGTSAYEQYF. CDR3 DNA sequence: TGCAGTGCTTTCCAACGTTCTCAGGGTACTTCTGCCTACGAGCAGTACTTC. The chain joins TRBV20-1 to TRBJ2-7, with TRBD1 as a possible D gene (5 bases). Between the trimmed V and J ends, which lost 5 bases and 2 bases, there was a span of 25 bases. The CDR3 contains 17 residues. CDR1 and CDR2 from the germline V gene are DFQATT and SNEGSKA (reference sequence).